This T cell receptor (beta chain) appears in the sequencing data of a study of siplizumab effects on memory and regulatory T cells. This CDR3 has 13 amino acids. In germline, CDR1 is SGHRS, CDR2 YFSETQ. V was shortened by 9 bases and J by 0 bases, with 13 bases between the two germline ends. Among three donor pairs, the unstimulated naive, memory, effector memory and TEMRA subsets underwent sequencing. Clones were read by immunoSEQ multiplex PCR, and TCRdb kept only the in-frame ones, dropping some. Of over 85,000 clones detected, approximately 97% appear once; the ten largest clones hold 0.031%. Study results and limitations: Among alloreactive clones, only a minor fraction mapped to unstimulated subsets. Assignment of a naive or memory phenotype failed for roughly 80-96% of the proliferating CD4+ or CD8+ clones. Siplizumab produced a significant reduction in alloreactive sequences that were traceable to unstimulated CD4+ memory cells.

Concerning this clone itself: Antigen: not known.

This TCR came from a human donor in good health. The gene calls are TRBV5-1 and TRBJ2-7, with a tentative D call TRBD2 (5 bases). Material for sequencing was naive CD4+ T cells sorted from blood. This CDR3 reads CATSRDSSYEQYF. As DNA, the CDR3 is TGCGCCACCTCGAGGGATTCCTCCTACGAGCAGTACTTC.